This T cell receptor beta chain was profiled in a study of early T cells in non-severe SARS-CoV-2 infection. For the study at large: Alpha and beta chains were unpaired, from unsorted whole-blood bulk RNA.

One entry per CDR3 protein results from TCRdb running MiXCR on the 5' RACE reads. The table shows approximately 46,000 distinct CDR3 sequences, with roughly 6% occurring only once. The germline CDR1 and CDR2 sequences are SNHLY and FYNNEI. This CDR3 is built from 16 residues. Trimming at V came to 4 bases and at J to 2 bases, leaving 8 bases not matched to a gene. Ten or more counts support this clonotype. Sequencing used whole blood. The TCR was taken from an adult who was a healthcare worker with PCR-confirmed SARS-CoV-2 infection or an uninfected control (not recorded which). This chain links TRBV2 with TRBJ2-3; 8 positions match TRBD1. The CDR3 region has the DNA TGTGCCAGCAGTGGGGGACAGGTTCCGAACACAGATACGCAGTATTTT. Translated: CASSGGQVPNTDTQYF.